This T cell receptor beta chain originates from a study of blood T cell repertoires in COVID-19. For the study at large: Spain, Italy and the United States supplied samples that represented acute and convalescent COVID-19. T cells, B-cell-depleted T cells, or PBMCs provided the cDNA or gDNA that served as material.

As handled by the study authors: By means of reference gene primer amplification, nucleated cell counts were estimated. This table comes from immunoSEQ multiplex PCR, and its TCRdb copy is limited to in-frame clones, with some not included. V, J and clone size are taken as reported in that table, and D and trimming were inferred from the DNA itself. The sample carries around 270,000 clones, around 85% recorded once. V lost 6 bases and J lost 0; bases outside the gene matches: 7. This CDR3 contains 17 residues. CDR1 and CDR2 (germline): SNHLY, FYNNEI. Seattle enrolled patients during active infection and tracked them longitudinally.

The source material was peripheral blood. The rearrangement uses TRBV2 and TRBJ1-6; TRBD1 agrees at 8 bases. The source of this sequence is a human donor with COVID-19, enrolled during active disease. The donor label of this sample is uncertain. Written as DNA, the CDR3 is TGTGCCAGCAGATCCAACAGGGGGAGCTCCTATAATTCACCCCTCCACTTT. Its protein product is CASRSNRGSSYNSPLHF.